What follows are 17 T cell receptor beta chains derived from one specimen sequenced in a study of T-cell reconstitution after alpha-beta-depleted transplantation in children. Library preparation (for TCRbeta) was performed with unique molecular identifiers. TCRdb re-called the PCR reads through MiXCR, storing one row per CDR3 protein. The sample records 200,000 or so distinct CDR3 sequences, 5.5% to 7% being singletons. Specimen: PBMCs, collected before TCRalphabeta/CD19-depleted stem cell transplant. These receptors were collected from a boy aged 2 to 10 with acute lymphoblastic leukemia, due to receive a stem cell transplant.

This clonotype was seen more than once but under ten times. The CDR3 DNA follows: TGTGCCAGCAGCGAGACAGGGCTTGAGCAGTACTTC. This gives the protein CASSETGLEQYF. V is TRBV11-2 and J is TRBJ2-7, with 7 bases aligning to TRBD1. Germline V lookup: CDR1 SGHAT, CDR2 FQNNGV. The CDR3 covers 12 residues. J gave up 7 bases and V 5 bases, and 5 bases lay outside the gene matches.

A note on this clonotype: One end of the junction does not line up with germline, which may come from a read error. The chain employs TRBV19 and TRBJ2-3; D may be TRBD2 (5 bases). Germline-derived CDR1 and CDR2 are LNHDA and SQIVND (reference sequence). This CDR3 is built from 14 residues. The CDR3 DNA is TGTGCCACCGCCACGGGGATTAGCACAGATACGCATTATTTT. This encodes CATATGISTDTHYF.

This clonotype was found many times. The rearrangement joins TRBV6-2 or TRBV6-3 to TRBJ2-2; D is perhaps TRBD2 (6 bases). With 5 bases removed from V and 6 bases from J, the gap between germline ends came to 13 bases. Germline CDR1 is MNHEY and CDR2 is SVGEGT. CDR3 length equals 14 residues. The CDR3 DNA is TGTGCCAGCAGTCTCACGGAGGGGTCCGGGGAGCTGTTTTTT. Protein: CASSLTEGSGELFF.

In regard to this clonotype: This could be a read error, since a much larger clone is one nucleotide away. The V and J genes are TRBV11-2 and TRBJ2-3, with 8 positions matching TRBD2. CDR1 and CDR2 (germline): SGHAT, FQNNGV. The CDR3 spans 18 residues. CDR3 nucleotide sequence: TGTGCCAGCATCTTAGGCCTAGCGGGCTCCCTTCGGGGGGATACGCAGTATTTT. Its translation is CASILGLAGSLRGDTQYF.

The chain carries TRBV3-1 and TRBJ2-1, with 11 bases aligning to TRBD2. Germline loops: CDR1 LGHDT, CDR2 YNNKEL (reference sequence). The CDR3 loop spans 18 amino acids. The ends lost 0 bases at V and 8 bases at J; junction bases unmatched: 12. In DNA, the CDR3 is TGTGCCAGCAGCCAAGACCCCTCTTTAGCGGGAGGGTTGGATGAGCAGTTCTTC. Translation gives CASSQDPSLAGGLDEQFF.

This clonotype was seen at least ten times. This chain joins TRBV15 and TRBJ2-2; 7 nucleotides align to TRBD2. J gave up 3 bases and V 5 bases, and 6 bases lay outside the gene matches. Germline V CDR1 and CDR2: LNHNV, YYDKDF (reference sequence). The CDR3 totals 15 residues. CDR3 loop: CATSARGFYTGELFF. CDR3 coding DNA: TGTGCCACCAGCGCGCGGGGGTTCTACACCGGGGAGCTGTTTTTT. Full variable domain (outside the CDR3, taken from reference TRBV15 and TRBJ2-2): DAMVIQNPRYQVTQFGKPVTLSCSQTLNHNVMYWYQQKSSQAPKLLFHYYDKDFNNEADTPDNFQSRRPNTSFCFLDIRSPGLGDTAMYLCATSARGFYTGELFFGEGSRLTVL.

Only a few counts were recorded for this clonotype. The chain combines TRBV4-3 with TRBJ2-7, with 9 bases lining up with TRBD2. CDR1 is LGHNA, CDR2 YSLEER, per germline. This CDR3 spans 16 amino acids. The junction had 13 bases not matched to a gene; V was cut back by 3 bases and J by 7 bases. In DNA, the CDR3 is TGCGCCAGCAGCCAGGATTCGCGGGGGGGCGAGAAGGAGCAGTACTTC. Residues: CASSQDSRGGEKEQYF.

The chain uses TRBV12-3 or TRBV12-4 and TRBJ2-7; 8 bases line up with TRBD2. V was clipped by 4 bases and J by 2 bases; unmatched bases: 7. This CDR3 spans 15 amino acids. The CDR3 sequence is CASSSRGDRAYEQYF. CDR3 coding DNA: TGTGCCAGCAGTTCGCGGGGGGACCGGGCCTACGAGCAGTACTTC.

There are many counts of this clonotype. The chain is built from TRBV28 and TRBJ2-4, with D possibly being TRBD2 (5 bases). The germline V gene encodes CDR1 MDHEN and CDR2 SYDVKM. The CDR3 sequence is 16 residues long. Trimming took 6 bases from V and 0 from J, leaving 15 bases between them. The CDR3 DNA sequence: TGTGCCAGCAGCCTCCCGGGCGGACTAGCCAAAAACATTCAGTACTTC. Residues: CASSLPGGLAKNIQYF.

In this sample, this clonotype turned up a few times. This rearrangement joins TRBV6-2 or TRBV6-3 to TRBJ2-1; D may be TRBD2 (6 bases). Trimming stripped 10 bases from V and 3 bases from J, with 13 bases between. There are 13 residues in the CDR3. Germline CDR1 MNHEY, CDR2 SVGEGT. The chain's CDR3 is CATGGALYNEQFF. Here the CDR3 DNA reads TGTGCCACCGGGGGTGCCCTCTACAATGAGCAGTTCTTC.

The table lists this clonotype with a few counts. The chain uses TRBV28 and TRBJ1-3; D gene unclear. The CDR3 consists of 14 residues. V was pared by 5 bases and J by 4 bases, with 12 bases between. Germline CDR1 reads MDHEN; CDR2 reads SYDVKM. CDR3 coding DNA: TGTGCCAGCAGTGGAGCGGACGCAGGAAACACCATATATTTT. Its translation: CASSGADAGNTIYF.

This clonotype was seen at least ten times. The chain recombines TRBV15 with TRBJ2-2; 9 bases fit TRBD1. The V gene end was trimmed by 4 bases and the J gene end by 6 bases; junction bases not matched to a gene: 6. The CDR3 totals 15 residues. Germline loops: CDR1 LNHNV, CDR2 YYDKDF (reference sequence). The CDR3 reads CATSNAGTGSGELFF. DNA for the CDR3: TGTGCCACCAGCAATGCCGGGACAGGGTCCGGGGAGCTGTTTTTT.

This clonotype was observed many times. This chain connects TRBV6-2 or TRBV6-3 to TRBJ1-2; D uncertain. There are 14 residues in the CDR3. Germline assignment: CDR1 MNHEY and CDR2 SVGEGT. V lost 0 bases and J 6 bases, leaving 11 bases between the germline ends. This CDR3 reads CASSYSLGSDGYTF. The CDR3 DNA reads TGTGCCAGCAGTTACTCTCTGGGATCGGATGGCTACACCTTC.

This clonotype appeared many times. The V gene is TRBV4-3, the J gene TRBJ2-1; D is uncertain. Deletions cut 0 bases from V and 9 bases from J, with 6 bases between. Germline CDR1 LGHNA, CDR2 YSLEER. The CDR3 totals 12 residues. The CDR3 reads CASSQDTGEQFF. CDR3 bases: TGCGCCAGCAGCCAAGATACGGGTGAGCAGTTCTTC.

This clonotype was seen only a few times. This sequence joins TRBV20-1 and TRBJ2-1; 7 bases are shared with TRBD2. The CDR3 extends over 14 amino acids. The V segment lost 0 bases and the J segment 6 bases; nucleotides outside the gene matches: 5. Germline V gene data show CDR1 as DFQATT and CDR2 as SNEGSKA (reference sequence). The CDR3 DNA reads TGCAGTGCTAGAGACCGCTCTAGCGGCAATGAGCAGTTCTTC. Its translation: CSARDRSSGNEQFF.

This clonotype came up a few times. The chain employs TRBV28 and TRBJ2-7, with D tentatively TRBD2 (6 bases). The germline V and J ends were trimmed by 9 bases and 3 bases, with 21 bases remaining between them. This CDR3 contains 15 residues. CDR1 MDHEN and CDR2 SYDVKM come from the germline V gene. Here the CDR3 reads CASGKSGPYNYEQYF. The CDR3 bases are TGTGCCAGTGGTAAAAGCGGGCCGTACAACTACGAGCAGTACTTC. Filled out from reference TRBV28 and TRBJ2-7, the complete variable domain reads DVKVTQSSRYLVKRTGEKVFLECVQDMDHENMFWYRQDPGLGLRLIYFSYDVKMKEKGDIPEGYSVSREKKERFSLILESASTNQTSMYLCASGKSGPYNYEQYFGPGTRLTVT.

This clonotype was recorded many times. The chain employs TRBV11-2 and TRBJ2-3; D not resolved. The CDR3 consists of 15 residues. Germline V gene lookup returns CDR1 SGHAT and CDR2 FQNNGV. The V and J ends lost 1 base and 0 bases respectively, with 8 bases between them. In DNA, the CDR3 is TGTGCCAGCAGCTTAGTTCAGACCAGCACAGATACGCAGTATTTT. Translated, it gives CASSLVQTSTDTQYF.